This TCR beta chain was captured in a study of shared clonotypes between healthy human individuals. CDR1 is SEHNR and CDR2 is FQNEAQ in the germline V gene (reference sequence). This CDR3 has 17 residues. J was trimmed by 0 bases and V by 4 bases; bases with no gene match: 8. The method was immunoSEQ multiplex PCR; TCRdb's version includes in-frame clones alone and lacks a portion of them. Of under 650,000 clones in the sample, 90% to 97% were seen once. The sequenced sample was naive CD4+ T cells sorted from blood. Subset given: CD45RA+ positively selected. The V call is TRBV7-9, the J call TRBJ2-1, with 8 bases lining up with TRBD2. The clonotype originates from a woman under 40 in good health. The CDR3 DNA sequence: TGTGCCAGCAGCTCCCGAGCTAGCGGGTACTCCTACAATGAGCAGTTCTTC. Residues: CASSSRASGYSYNEQFF.